A single sample gave rise to the 15 T cell receptor beta chains below, sequenced in a study of shared clonotypes between healthy human individuals. The method was immunoSEQ multiplex PCR; TCRdb's version includes in-frame clones alone and lacks a portion of them. In the table there are about 2.1 million clones, 85% to 95% of which are singletons. Naive CD8 isolation took CD45RO-negative cells positively selected for CCR7 and excluded terminally differentiated effector memory CD45RA+ cells. The sequenced sample was naive CD8+ T cells from PBMCs. The receptors originated from a man between 18 and 29 years old in good health. Some clones in this sample may be carry-over from other donors' samples.

In nucleotides, the CDR3 is TGTGCCAGCAGCGCCAGGGACAGGGGGCCCTACAATGAGCAGTTCTTC. It yields the protein CASSARDRGPYNEQFF. The chain couples TRBV7-9 to TRBJ2-1; 12 bases fit TRBD1. The CDR3 sequence is 16 residues long. Trimming took 5 bases from V and 2 from J; bases not matched to a gene: 4. Germline CDR1 and CDR2: SEHNR and FQNEAQ (reference sequence).

V usage is TRBV2 and J usage is TRBJ1-1; the D gene is possibly TRBD1 (6 bases). Trimming shortened V by 2 bases and J by 0 bases, and 10 bases separated the two germline ends. The germline CDR1 and CDR2 sequences are SNHLY and FYNNEI. This CDR3 has 15 residues. CDR3 DNA sequence: TGTGCCAGCAGTGAATGGACAGCGGTGAACACTGAAGCTTTCTTT. Its translation: CASSEWTAVNTEAFF.

This sequence joins TRBV9 and TRBJ2-3, with a possible D match to TRBD2 (6 bases). Trimming pared 4 bases from V and 10 bases from J, leaving 16 bases between. Germline V lookup: CDR1 SGDLS, CDR2 YYNGEE. This CDR3 is 13 amino acids long. In DNA, the CDR3 is TGTGCCAGCAGCACAACTGGCGGGGACTCGCAGTATTTT. Translated: CASSTTGGDSQYF.

The rearrangement uses TRBV7-7 and TRBJ2-2; 9 bases line up with TRBD2. The CDR3 is made up of 15 amino acids. Germline V gene data show CDR1 as SSHAT and CDR2 as FNYEAQ (reference sequence). The V and J ends lost 3 bases and 2 bases, in that order; junction bases with no gene match: 1. The CDR3 DNA sequence: TGTGCCAGCAGCTTTAGCGGGAGTAACACCGGGGAGCTGTTTTTT. Translating gives CASSFSGSNTGELFF. The entire variable domain, with the rest obtained from reference TRBV7-7 and TRBJ2-2, is as follows: GAGVSQSPRYKVTKRGQDVTLRCDPISSHATLYWYQQALGQGPEFLTYFNYEAQPDKSGLPSDRFSAERPEGSISTLTIQRTEQRDSAMYRCASSFSGSNTGELFFGEGSRLTVL.

The chain links TRBV27 to TRBJ1-1; D is uncertain. The V gene lost 8 bases and the J gene lost 1 base, with 11 bases spanning the gap. CDR3 size: 13 residues. Germline assignment: CDR1 MNHEY and CDR2 SMNVEV (reference sequence). The DNA for the CDR3 is TGTGCCAGCGGCCTATCCCCGAACACTGAAGCTTTCTTT. Its translation: CASGLSPNTEAFF.

As regards this clone: The same CDR3 also results from other DNA sequences found in this sample. The V call is TRBV11-2, the J call TRBJ2-7; TRBD1 or TRBD2 may be the D gene (5 bases each). V was shortened by 5 bases and J by 3 bases, with 11 bases between the two germline ends. The germline V gene encodes CDR1 SGHAT and CDR2 FQNNGV. This CDR3 contains 13 residues. CDR3 region: CASSPGTDYEQYF. The DNA for the CDR3 is TGTGCCAGCAGCCCTGGGACGGACTACGAGCAGTACTTC.

This chain links TRBV18 with TRBJ2-3; D is possibly TRBD1 or TRBD2 (5 bases each). CDR3 size: 16 residues. The ends were cut back, 2 bases at V and 3 bases at J, with 15 bases in the middle. The V gene's germline CDR1 is KGHSH and CDR2 LQKENI. The CDR3 DNA reads TGTGCCAGCTCACCATTTCCGGGACGCGGGACAGATACGCAGTATTTT. Its translation: CASSPFPGRGTDTQYF.

This clone occurred once. The rearrangement joins TRBV7-9 to TRBJ2-5, with a possible D match to TRBD2 (5 bases). Matching the DNA end better, TRBJ2-7 makes the J call doubtful. Per the germline V gene, CDR1 is SEHNR and CDR2 is FQNEAQ (reference sequence). CDR3 length equals 15 residues. Written as DNA, the CDR3 is TGTGCCAGCAGCTTAGTTCGGGAACCCCTCCACGAGCAGTACTTC. This sequence encodes CASSLVREPLHEQYF.

This chain joins TRBV4-3 and TRBJ2-7; D could derive from TRBD1 or TRBD2 (5 bases each). Germline loops: CDR1 LGHNA, CDR2 YSLEER. V shed 1 base and J shed 3 bases, with 16 bases lying between them. This CDR3 comprises 16 residues. CDR3 sequence: CASSQVIGTDNYEQYF. CDR3 DNA sequence: TGCGCCAGCAGCCAAGTGATCGGGACGGACAACTACGAGCAGTACTTC.

The rearrangement joins TRBV7-9 to TRBJ2-7; tentatively, D is TRBD1 (5 bases). Germline CDR1 and CDR2: SEHNR and FQNEAQ (reference sequence). The CDR3 runs 14 residues. V gave up 0 bases and J gave up 3 bases, with 9 bases separating them. CDR3 in DNA: TGTGCCAGCAGCTTAGCGCTAAGGGGCTACGAGCAGTACTTC. Protein: CASSLALRGYEQYF.

The gene calls are TRBV7-9 and TRBJ2-5; TRBD1 matches 8 bases. The CDR3 length is 16 residues. V dropped 6 bases and J dropped 2; count of bases not matched to a gene: 11. The germline gives CDR1 SEHNR, CDR2 FQNEAQ (reference sequence). The CDR3 region has the DNA TGTGCCAGCAGAGATTACGCCGGGACAGGACAAGAGACCCAGTACTTC. This gives the protein CASRDYAGTGQETQYF.

The V and J genes are TRBV7-9 and TRBJ2-7; TRBD2 matches at 7 bases. J gave up 6 bases and V 4 bases, and 6 bases lay outside the gene matches. This CDR3 is built from 13 residues. Germline CDR1 and CDR2: SEHNR and FQNEAQ (reference sequence). CDR3 sequence (DNA): TGTGCCAGCAGCTCCCCGGGGGGAGGCGAGCAGTACTTC. This translates into CASSSPGGGEQYF.

The rearrangement uses TRBV2 and TRBJ2-7; 7 bases agree with TRBD1. Germline CDR1 SNHLY, CDR2 FYNNEI. The CDR3 is 15 amino acids. J was trimmed by 6 bases and V by 1 base; bases with no gene match: 9. The CDR3 is CASSEVGTRGREQYF. The CDR3 nucleotides read TGTGCCAGCAGTGAAGTTGGGACGAGGGGGCGCGAGCAGTACTTC.

This chain joins TRBV5-5 and TRBJ2-1; 9 bases fit TRBD1. Germline V gives CDR1 SGHKS, CDR2 YYEKEE (reference sequence). V gave up 0 bases and J gave up 4 bases; unmatched junction bases: 5. CDR3 length: 16 amino acids. The CDR3 sequence is CASSLDGTGLYNEQFF. CDR3 bases: TGTGCCAGCAGCTTGGATGGGACAGGGCTTTACAATGAGCAGTTCTTC.

V is TRBV28 and J is TRBJ2-7; no definite D call. Trimming shortened V by 2 bases and J by 2 bases, and 10 bases separated the two germline ends. The CDR3 contains 14 residues. Germline CDR1 reads MDHEN; CDR2 reads SYDVKM. This CDR3 is CASSLIEPTYEQYF. The CDR3 nucleotides read TGTGCCAGCAGTTTAATCGAGCCAACCTACGAGCAGTACTTC.